This T cell receptor beta chain was captured by sequencing in a study of blood T cell repertoires in COVID-19 (dated by TCRdb to the early 2020s). With regard to the full study: Samples covering the acute and convalescent phases of COVID-19 were provided by collaborators in the United States, Italy and Spain. A freely available public database, intended as a resource for researchers studying the immune response to SARS-CoV-2, is where the repertoires were released. Where HLA class I and class II types were available, the types were taken from metadata supplied by the sample provider, not from assay-based typing. Deeply sampled blood TCRbeta repertoires from subjects exposed to, actively infected with, or recovered from COVID-19 were included in the dataset. The samples were drawn from the first 160 participants of the ongoing ImmuneRACE study and from roughly 1,300 subjects provided by 6 global collaborators. Sample metadata almost always included a de-identified subject ID, COVID-19 status, age in years and sex. The prospective study material was composed of cDNA or gDNA derived from T cells, B-cell-depleted T cells, or PBMCs. Results the study describes overall, beyond this receptor: The quantity of clinical and demographic metadata differed by source and by participant and was supplied without curation.

Collaborating institutions collected whole blood in K2EDTA tubes following their own protocols. For TCRbeta analysis, collaborators shipped samples as frozen whole blood, isolated PBMCs, or DNA extracted from either of those sample types. Turning to this clone: What this receptor recognizes is not known. The sample holds no much larger clone one base away, and base qualities are not on file.

TCRbeta CDR3 regions were amplified from genomic DNA by means of the immunoSEQ Assay, a bias-controlled multiplex PCR. The authors' pipeline ran thus. The number of nucleated cells in each sample was estimated by amplification of reference gene primers within the assay. To quantify the absolute abundance of each unique TCRbeta CDR3 rearrangement, sequence reads were collapsed and filtered. For each sample, productive Simpson clonality was calculated as the square root of Simpson's diversity index across productive rearrangements. TCRdb's version of the immuneACCESS table is confined to in-frame rearrangements and falls short of the full clone set. An unresolved V gene accounts for under half of the shortfall where checked; the remainder is of unknown origin. The V and J calls and clone size were taken over from that table, and D and trimming were inferred from the DNA. This sample is represented by under 350,000 clones; roughly 91% of them were singletons. The ten largest clones add up to about 4.6% of the sample.

The trim is 6 bases for V and 0 bases for J, with a gap of 12 bases between the germline ends. The germline V gene encodes CDR1 LGHNT and CDR2 FRNRAP. The CDR3 runs 15 amino acids, cysteine and phenylalanine included. The only DNA kept is the CDR3, 45 bases in frame from the first base. The source of this sequence is a man aged 35 to 55 with acute or convalescent COVID-19. Sequencing was done on a sample of peripheral blood. The chain employs TRBV12-5 and TRBJ1-5; the D gene is perhaps TRBD1, from 6 matching bases. This receptor has the CDR3 CASGRDTLSNQPQHF. In nucleotides, the sequence is TGTGCTAGTGGCCGGGACACCCTTAGCAATCAGCCCCAGCATTTT.